The 11 T cell receptor beta chains listed next were all sequenced from one sample in a study of siplizumab effects on memory and regulatory T cells. The data were produced by immunoSEQ multiplex PCR, yet TCRdb's version contains in-frame clones alone and is incomplete. The data contain around 110,000 clones, roughly 94% of them singletons. Sample: non-Treg CD4+ T cells sorted from blood. These receptors all stem from a human donor in good health.

The rearrangement links TRBV5-1 to TRBJ2-6; D assignment may be TRBD1 or TRBD2 (5 bases each). Looked up from germline, CDR1 is SGHRS and CDR2 is YFSETQ. The CDR3 covers 16 residues. Trimming pared 4 bases from V and 2 bases from J, leaving 13 bases between. For the CDR3, the DNA is TGCGCCAGCAGCGACCACCGAGGGGCTGGGGCCAACGTCCTGACTTTC. Protein sequence: CASSDHRGAGANVLTF. The whole variable domain, remainder taken from reference TRBV5-1 and TRBJ2-6, is KAGVTQTPRYLIKTRGQQVTLSCSPISGHRSVSWYQQTPGQGLQFLFEYFSETQRNKGNFPGRFSGRQFSNSRSEMNVSTLELGDSALYLCASSDHRGAGANVLTFGAGSRLTVL.

The rearrangement uses TRBV5-1 and TRBJ1-1; the match to TRBD1 covers 9 bases. Germline V gene lookup returns CDR1 SGHRS and CDR2 YFSETQ. Trimming removed 1 base from V and 3 bases from J; junction bases left unmatched: 4. There are 15 residues in the CDR3. The CDR3 nucleotides read TGCGCCAGCAGCTTGTCCCGACAGGGGGACACTGAAGCTTTCTTT. Protein product: CASSLSRQGDTEAFF.

V and J are TRBV6-5 and TRBJ2-1, with 9 bases that match TRBD2. The J segment lost 8 bases and the V segment lost 5 bases, leaving 4 bases of the junction unmatched. The length of the CDR3 is 13 residues. Germline V CDR1 and CDR2: MNHEY, SVGAGI. The CDR3 protein is CASSRTSVDEQFF. CDR3 nucleotides: TGTGCCAGCAGTCGGACTAGCGTCGATGAGCAGTTCTTC.

This clone has just one count. V and J are TRBV15 and TRBJ1-1, with D perhaps TRBD1 (5 bases). This CDR3 is 13 amino acids long. CDR1 is LNHNV and CDR2 is YYDKDF in the germline V gene (reference sequence). V shed 1 base and J shed 5 bases, with 8 bases lying between them. The CDR3 DNA reads as TGTGCCACCAGCAGAGTGGCAGGGACTGAAGCTTTCTTT. Amino acid sequence: CATSRVAGTEAFF.

J is TRBJ1-6 and V is TRBV4-1; no definite D call. Germline V gives CDR1 MGHRA, CDR2 YSYEKL. V was shortened by 3 bases and J by 7 bases, with 19 bases between the two germline ends. CDR3 size: 17 residues. The CDR3 nucleotides are TGCGCCAGCAGCCATGCTCTTGTTGGGCCAAGGAATTCACCCCTCCACTTT. Amino acid sequence: CASSHALVGPRNSPLHF.

This chain uses TRBV5-8 with TRBJ2-3; 15 bases line up with TRBD2. This CDR3 comprises 18 residues. From germline, CDR1 is SGHTS and CDR2 YDEGEE. The V segment lost 4 bases and the J segment 1 base; nucleotides outside the gene matches: 7. The CDR3 spells CASSRTSGGAEGTDTQYF. CDR3 coding DNA: TGTGCCAGCAGCCGGACTAGCGGGGGGGCCGAAGGCACAGATACGCAGTATTTT.

This chain joins TRBV11-2 and TRBJ2-7; 8 nucleotides align to TRBD1. Germline trimming cut 5 bases from V and 2 bases from J; bases unmatched to any gene: 11. The CDR3 is 16 amino acids. CDR1 SGHAT and CDR2 FQNNGV come from the germline V gene. The CDR3 reads CASSPVIGTGAYEQYF. The CDR3 DNA sequence: TGTGCCAGCAGCCCCGTCATAGGGACAGGAGCCTACGAGCAGTACTTC.

The rearrangement joins TRBV30 to TRBJ2-3; the match to TRBD1 covers 10 bases. The germline V gene has CDR1 GTSNPN and CDR2 SVGIG (reference sequence). CDR3 size: 15 residues. V dropped 0 bases and J dropped 8; count of bases not matched to a gene: 8. The CDR3 DNA reads as TGTGCCTGGAGTGTCGGACAGGGGGGCCAAGGTACGCAGTATTTT. Residues: CAWSVGQGGQGTQYF.

This chain connects TRBV7-2 to TRBJ1-4; unclear D gene. Germline values: CDR1 SGHTA, CDR2 FQGNSA. CDR3 size: 14 residues. V shed 7 bases and J shed 3 bases, with 12 bases lying between them. CDR3 nucleotide sequence: TGTGCCAGCACTCTACGGAGTGCTAATGAAAAACTGTTTTTT. Encoded protein: CASTLRSANEKLFF.

The CDR3 DNA follows: TGCGCCAGCAGCTTGGCTGGAAACACCGGGGAGCTGTTTTTT. It is translated as CASSLAGNTGELFF. The V call is TRBV5-1, the J call TRBJ2-2, with D unresolved. The CDR3 extends over 14 amino acids. CDR1 and CDR2 (germline): SGHRS, YFSETQ. V was shortened by 0 bases and J by 2 bases, with 5 bases between the two germline ends.

Concerning this clone itself: A junction boundary mismatches the germline segment, possibly from a read error. The rearrangement joins TRBV11-2 to TRBJ1-1, with a weak D call TRBD1 (6 bases). Germline lookup yields CDR1 SGHAT and CDR2 FQNNGV. This CDR3 contains 13 residues. The CDR3 DNA is TGTGCCAGCAGGTTAGCAGGGGCCACTGAAGCTTTCTTT. This translates into CASRLAGATEAFF.